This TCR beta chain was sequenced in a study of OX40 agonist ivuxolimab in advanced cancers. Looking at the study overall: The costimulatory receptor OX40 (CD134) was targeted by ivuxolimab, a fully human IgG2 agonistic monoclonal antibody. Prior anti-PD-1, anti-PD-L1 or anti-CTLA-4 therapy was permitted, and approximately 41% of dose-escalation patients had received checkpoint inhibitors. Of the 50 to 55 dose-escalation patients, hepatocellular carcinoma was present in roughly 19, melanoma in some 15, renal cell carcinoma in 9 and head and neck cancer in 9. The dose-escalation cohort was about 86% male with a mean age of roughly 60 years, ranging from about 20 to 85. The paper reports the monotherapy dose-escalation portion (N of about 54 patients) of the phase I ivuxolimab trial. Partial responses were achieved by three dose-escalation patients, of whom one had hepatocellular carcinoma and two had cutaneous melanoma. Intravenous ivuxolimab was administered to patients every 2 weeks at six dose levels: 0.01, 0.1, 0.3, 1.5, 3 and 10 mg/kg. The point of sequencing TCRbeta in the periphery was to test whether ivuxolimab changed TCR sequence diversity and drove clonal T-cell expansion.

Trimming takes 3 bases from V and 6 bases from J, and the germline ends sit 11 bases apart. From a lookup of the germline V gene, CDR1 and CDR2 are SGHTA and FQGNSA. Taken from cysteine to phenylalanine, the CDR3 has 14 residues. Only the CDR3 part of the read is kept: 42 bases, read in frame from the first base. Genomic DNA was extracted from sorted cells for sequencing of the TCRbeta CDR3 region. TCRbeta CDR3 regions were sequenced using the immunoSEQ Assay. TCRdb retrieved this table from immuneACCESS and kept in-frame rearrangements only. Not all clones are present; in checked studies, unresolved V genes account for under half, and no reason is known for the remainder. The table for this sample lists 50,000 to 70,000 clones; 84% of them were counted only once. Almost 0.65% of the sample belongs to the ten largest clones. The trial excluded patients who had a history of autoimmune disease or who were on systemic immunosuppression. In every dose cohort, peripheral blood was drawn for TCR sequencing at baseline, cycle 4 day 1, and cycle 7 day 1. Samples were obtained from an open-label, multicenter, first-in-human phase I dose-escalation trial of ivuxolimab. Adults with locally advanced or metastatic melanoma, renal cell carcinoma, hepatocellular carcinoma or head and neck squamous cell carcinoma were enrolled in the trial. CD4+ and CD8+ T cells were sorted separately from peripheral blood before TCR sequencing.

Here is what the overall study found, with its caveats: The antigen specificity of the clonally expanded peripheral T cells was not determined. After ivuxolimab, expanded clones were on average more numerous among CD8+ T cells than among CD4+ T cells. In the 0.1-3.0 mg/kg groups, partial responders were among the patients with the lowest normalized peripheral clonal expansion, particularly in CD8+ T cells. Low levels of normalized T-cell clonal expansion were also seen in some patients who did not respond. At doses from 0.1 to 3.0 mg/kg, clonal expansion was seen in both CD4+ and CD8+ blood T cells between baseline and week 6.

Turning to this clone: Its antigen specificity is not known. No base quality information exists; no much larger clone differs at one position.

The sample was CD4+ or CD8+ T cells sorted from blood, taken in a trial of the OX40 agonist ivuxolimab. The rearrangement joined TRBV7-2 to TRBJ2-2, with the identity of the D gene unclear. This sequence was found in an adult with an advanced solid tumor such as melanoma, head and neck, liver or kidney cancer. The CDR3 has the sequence CASSFPSIPGELFF. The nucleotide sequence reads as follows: TGTGCCAGCAGCTTCCCTAGTATTCCCGGGGAGCTGTTTTTT.